This entry lists 2 T cell receptor beta chains sequenced from one sample in a study of blood T cell repertoires in COVID-19. Assay: immunoSEQ multiplex PCR; the TCRdb copy retains only in-frame clones and omits some. The sample lists some 49,000 clones; about nine tenths were seen once. The source material was peripheral blood. All receptors derive from a man between 65 and 79 years old with active COVID-19.

The V gene is TRBV5-8, the J gene TRBJ1-5, with 7 nucleotides matching TRBD1. CDR1 SGHTS and CDR2 YDEGEE come from the germline V gene. V lost 3 bases and J lost 5; bases outside the gene matches: 11. CDR3 length equals 16 residues. Here the CDR3 reads CASSYITGVRHQPQHF. Written as DNA, the CDR3 is TGTGCCAGCAGCTATATAACAGGGGTCCGACATCAGCCCCAGCATTTT.

The gene calls are TRBV19 and TRBJ2-7; D is possibly TRBD1 (6 bases). CDR3 size: 12 residues. CDR1 LNHDA and CDR2 SQIVND come from the germline V gene (reference sequence). Trimming cost V 4 bases and J 5 bases, with 9 bases left between them. CDR3 DNA: TGTGCCAGTAGTACAGGGGCCCACGAGCAGTACTTC. Translated: CASSTGAHEQYF.